These 7 T cell receptor beta chains were sequenced from one sample in a study of glioma-infiltrating T cells. Using RNA template, CDR3s of TCR alpha and beta were amplified with iRepertoire arm-PCR. Each CDR3 protein is one row after TCRdb ran MiXCR on the multiplex PCR reads. The sample includes about 140,000 distinct CDR3 sequences, around 42% of them seen just once. The source material was glioma tissue, nonneoplastic brain tissue, or PBMCs (not recorded which). Receptors were obtained from a human donor with low-grade glioma or glioblastoma, undergoing nonglioma brain surgery, or in good health (not recorded which).

Points on this clonotype: The junction and the germline gene differ at one end; a read error may be behind it. The chain carries TRBV6-2 or TRBV6-3 and TRBJ2-1; 8 bases align to TRBD1. The V gene's germline CDR1 is MNHEY and CDR2 SVGEGT. CDR3 length: 13 residues. This CDR3 is CASSTQTGQGRVF. In DNA, the CDR3 is TGTGCCAGCAGTACACAGACTGGACAGGGTAGGGTCTTC.

Concerning this clonotype itself: The CDR3 end shows no conserved phenylalanine or tryptophan, and so a read error is likely. V is TRBV7-9 and J is TRBJ2-7; TRBD2 matches at 11 bases. The germline gives CDR1 SEHNR, CDR2 FQNEAQ (reference sequence). V shed 0 bases, J shed 2 bases, and the junction held 6 bases outside the gene matches. This CDR3 region has 17 residues. Here the CDR3 reads CASSLALTSGVAYEQYL. The DNA for the CDR3 is TGTGCCAGCAGCTTAGCCTTGACTAGCGGGGTCGCCTACGAGCAGTACTTA.

This rearrangement joins TRBV7-8 to TRBJ1-2, with D unclear. Per the germline V gene, CDR1 is SGHVS and CDR2 is FQNEAQ. Trimming pared 0 bases from V and 8 bases from J, leaving 10 bases between. This CDR3 has 13 residues. The CDR3 sequence is CASSLAQVGGYTF. DNA of the CDR3: TGTGCCAGCAGCTTAGCACAAGTGGGGGGCTACACCTTC.

The J gene is TRBJ1-4, the V gene TRBV2; a possible D gene is TRBD1 (5 bases). Trimming stripped 7 bases from V and 8 bases from J, with 14 bases between. Germline V gene sequence: CDR1 SNHLY, CDR2 FYNNEI. The CDR3 sequence is 13 residues long. The CDR3 coding sequence is TGTGCCAGCAAGGGGCAGGGAGAAGAAAAACTGTTTTTT. It translates to CASKGQGEEKLFF.

The chain links TRBV20-1 to TRBJ2-7, with no clear D. With 6 bases removed from V and 6 bases from J, the gap between germline ends came to 9 bases. Germline CDR1 is DFQATT and CDR2 is SNEGSKA (reference sequence). CDR3 length equals 10 residues. CDR3 DNA sequence: TGCAGTGCAGCCCCGGGCGAGCAGTACTTC. Translation: CSAAPGEQYF.

There are a few counts of this clonotype. The chain uses TRBV7-9 and TRBJ2-5; D is unresolved. The CDR3 is 14 residues long. Per germline, CDR1 SEHNR and CDR2 FQNEAQ (reference sequence). The germline V and J ends were trimmed by 5 bases and 3 bases, with 13 bases remaining between them. CDR3 in amino acids: CASSQSQTKETQYF. Here the CDR3 DNA reads TGTGCCAGCAGCCAATCACAAACCAAAGAGACCCAGTACTTC.

V and J are TRBV5-1 and TRBJ2-1; 12 bases are shared with TRBD2. CDR1 and CDR2 from the germline V gene are SGHRS and YFSETQ. CDR3 size: 20 residues. V shed 1 base and J 0 bases; nucleotides not matched to a gene: 11. The CDR3 DNA reads TGCGCCAGCAGCTTGCGGGCCTTACTAGCGGGAGGTAGCTCCTACAATGAGCAGTTCTTC. It encodes CASSLRALLAGGSSYNEQFF.